This section outlines one TCR beta chain sequence together with its context. This clonotype was seen at least ten times. No cognate antigen has been identified for it. Base qualities are not recorded, but no much larger clone differs from it by a single base. Taken with the paper, the label for time point translates to: newly diagnosed GD, antithyroid drugs for less than 3 months. RNA was extracted from PBMCs in TRIzol for both TCR sequencing and RNA sequencing. Graves' disease was diagnosed according to American Thyroid Association guidelines. Patients were recruited from an endocrinology department in Xi'an, China. Each patient gave approximately 8.8 milliliters of peripheral blood, collected in an EDTA anticoagulant tube. Ficoll Paque Plus density gradient separation was used to isolate PBMCs, and no further T cell sorting was performed. An Agilent 2100 Bioanalyzer and agarose gel were used to assess RNA quality, and a NanoDrop 2000 was used to measure RNA concentration.

This sample is drawn from a study of regulatory T cells in long-lasting Graves disease (dated by TCRdb to the early 2020s). As for the study more broadly: Newly diagnosed Graves' disease patients had taken antithyroid drugs for less than 3 months. Peripheral blood TCR sequencing and RNA sequencing compared persistent Graves' disease patients with newly diagnosed Graves' disease patients. The study was conducted in China and was registered as a clinical trial. A total of around 35 samples underwent TCR sequencing: approximately 13 from persistent and approximately 20 from newly diagnosed Graves' disease patients. Paper-wide results and their limitations: Peripheral blood alone was examined, since thyroid tissue, which constituted the primary lesion, could not be accessed. Patients with persistent disease shared more public clonotypes (over 2,500) than newly diagnosed patients did (around 930). Persistent Graves' disease patients showed lower TCR Shannon entropy and fewer highly expanded clones than newly diagnosed patients, suggesting clonal expansion. The authors acknowledged the small sample size as a limitation that may reduce accuracy. TRBV28, TRBJ1-2 and TRBJ2-5 were preferentially used in persistent disease, while TRBV20-1 and TRBJ2-1 were favored in newly diagnosed disease. Sequencing and analysis were limited to the TCR beta chain.

The CDR3 measures 14 amino acids from cysteine to phenylalanine. Only the CDR3 DNA is retained, 42 bases long and in frame from the first base. Trimming costs V 1 base and J 3 bases, and their ends lie 11 bases apart. CDR1 and CDR2 were assigned from the germline V gene as SGHRS and YFSETQ. Library prep was done by multiplex PCR. Sequencing relied on an Illumina HiSeq 4000. iRepertoire HTBI primers and Arm-PCR amplification of CDR3 regions were used to construct TCR beta libraries. Gel purification was performed on PCR products prior to sequencing. Per the authors' processing: Gene usage analysis of CDR3 amino acid clonotypes relied on the roughly 60 TRBV and over 13 TRBJ segments identified across samples. Filtered high-quality paired reads were merged into contigs using COPE and FqMerger. BLAST was used to align contigs to IMGT TRBV, TRBD and TRBJ reference genes, and CDR3 was defined according to IMGT. Highly expanded clones were defined as clonotypes with a frequency above 0.1%. Shannon entropy was used to measure repertoire diversity, and the Gini coefficient was used to measure V-J evenness. Clonotypes shared by more than one individual were considered public. TCRdb reworked the public reads: Q25 trimming with fastp, MiXCR clone assembly, productive beta chains retained. One record per CDR3 amino acid sequence lists the most common genes and DNA. The authors' filters were not applied to this entry. The sample data list about 350,000 distinct CDR3 sequences, and 15% to 20% of these were observed just once. In total, the top ten clones hold 20% of the sample.

This same sample was also part of a study on T cells in Graves' hyperthyroidism and ophthalmopathy. The second investigation adds: Stable Graves' hyperthyroidism was defined as the absence of progression to ophthalmopathy over 18 months of follow-up. The hyperthyroidism patients were between 18 and 65 years old and newly diagnosed, with a disease duration of less than 2 months. Exclusion was applied to patients with uncontrolled infections, other autoimmune diseases, pregnancy or lactation. Diagnoses were established on the basis of clinical symptoms, serum thyroxine and TRAb, thyroid ultrasound, and orbital computed tomography. The TCR CDR3 was subjected to a first round of RT-PCR using the HTBI primer set and the Qiagen OneStep RT-PCR kit. Most expanded thyroid clonotypes (frequency above 0.001) were also detected in blood, a finding suggesting that blood repertoires may reflect thyroid immune responses. Ophthalmopathy was separated from stable hyperthyroidism by a 13 V-J signature model, with over 85% sensitivity and 81% to 82% specificity obtained in cross-validation and 80%/75% obtained in testing. In validation, the model predicted progression to ophthalmopathy with approximately 71% sensitivity and approximately 72% specificity, a median of about six months before onset. A discovery cohort of roughly 96 patients, about 44 with Graves' ophthalmopathy and about 60 with stable Graves' hyperthyroidism, was used to find distinguishing TCR V-J signatures. An independent validation cohort of under 20 hyperthyroidism patients and about 16 patients who later progressed to ophthalmopathy tested prospective prediction of ophthalmopathy. The roughly 90 discovery patients were divided at random into training and test sets in a 7:3 ratio. In about 6 Graves' hyperthyroidism patients, the study also compared T-cell repertoires from thyroid tissue with T-cell repertoires from blood. Once sampling was done, hyperthyroidism patients were given methimazole at a starting dose of 30 mg daily, whereas ophthalmopathy patients were given high-dose intravenous methylprednisolone. A second multiplex PCR round built the libraries, followed by size selection and purification. Sequencing of the libraries was done on an Illumina HiSeq2000 using paired-end 100 bp reads. Raw data were processed with SOAPnuke, discarding reads with adapters, uncalled bases, mean Phred below 15, or no exact constant-primer or identifier match. High-quality paired reads were merged using COPE v1.2.5, and each unique nucleotide sequence was defined as a clonotype. MiTCR v1.1 was used to align clonotypes to the IMGT TRBV, TRBD and TRBJ reference segments. Only V-J combinations with frequency above 0.0001, covering 99.2% of repertoires, were analysed. A TCS score was defined as the ratio of F50 (clonal expansion) to E x V (chaos), with BLOSUM62-based TCRdist applied between CDR3 peptides within each V-J. Welch's t-statistics and random forest reduced 500 to 650 V-J features to 13, which were used in a naive Bayes classifier (R e1071). No statistical method was used to fix the sample size in advance, and group allocation was not hidden from the investigators. According to the paper, TCR Vbeta CDR3 sequencing was carried out on some 130 peripheral blood samples, which came from around 43 ophthalmopathy, around 74 hyperthyroidism and roughly 17 progressor patients.

This clonotype was sampled from a woman aged 18 to 35 with Graves disease. Donor details come from another sample of the same person, matched by shared clones. This material consisted of peripheral blood mononuclear cells (PBMCs), taken at new diagnosis, from a patient treated with antithyroid drugs. The sequence links TRBV5-1 to TRBJ2-7; the best D guess is TRBD1, with 5 bases matching. The CDR3 corresponds to CASSLSQGGYEQYF. The nucleotide sequence is TGCGCCAGCAGCTTGAGCCAGGGTGGCTACGAGCAGTACTTC.